This T cell receptor beta chain was sequenced for a study of blood T cell repertoires in COVID-19. About the research overall: The United States, Italy and Spain provided the acute and convalescent COVID-19 samples.

Measured with immunoSEQ multiplex PCR; TCRdb has only the in-frame clones, and not every one. The data show fewer than 150,000 clones, around 81% seen once. The CDR3 extends over 14 amino acids. Germline V gene data show CDR1 as SEHNR and CDR2 as FQNEAQ (reference sequence). V lost 2 bases and J 6 bases, leaving 13 bases between the germline ends. The V gene is TRBV7-9, the J gene TRBJ1-2; D not certain. Specimen: peripheral blood. This TCR was sampled from an older man with acute or convalescent COVID-19. The CDR3 nucleotides read TGTGCCAGCAGCTTATCGGATTTCAGCGATGGCTACACCTTC. It encodes CASSLSDFSDGYTF.